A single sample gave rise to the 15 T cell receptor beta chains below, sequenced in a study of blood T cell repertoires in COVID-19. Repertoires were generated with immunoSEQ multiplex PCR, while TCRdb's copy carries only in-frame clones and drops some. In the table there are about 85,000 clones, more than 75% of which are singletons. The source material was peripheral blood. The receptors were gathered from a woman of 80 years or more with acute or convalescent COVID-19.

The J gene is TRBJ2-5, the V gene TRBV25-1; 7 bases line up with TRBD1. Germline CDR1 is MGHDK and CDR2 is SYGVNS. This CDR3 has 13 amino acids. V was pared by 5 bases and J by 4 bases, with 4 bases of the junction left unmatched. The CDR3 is CASSFRTGETQYF. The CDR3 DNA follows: TGTGCCAGCAGTTTCCGGACAGGAGAGACCCAGTACTTC. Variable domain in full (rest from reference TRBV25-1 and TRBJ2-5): EADIYQTPRYLVIGTGKKITLECSQTMGHDKMYWYQQDPGMELHLIHYSYGVNSTEKGDLSSESTVSRIRTEHFPLTLESARPSHTSQYLCASSFRTGETQYFGPGTRLLVL.

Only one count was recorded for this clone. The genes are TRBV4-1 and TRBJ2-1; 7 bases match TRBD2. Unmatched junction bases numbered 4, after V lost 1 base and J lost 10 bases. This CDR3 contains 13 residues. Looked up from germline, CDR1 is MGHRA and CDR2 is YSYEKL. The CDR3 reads CASSQVVGGEQFF. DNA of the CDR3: TGCGCCAGCAGCCAAGTAGTGGGGGGGGAGCAGTTCTTC.

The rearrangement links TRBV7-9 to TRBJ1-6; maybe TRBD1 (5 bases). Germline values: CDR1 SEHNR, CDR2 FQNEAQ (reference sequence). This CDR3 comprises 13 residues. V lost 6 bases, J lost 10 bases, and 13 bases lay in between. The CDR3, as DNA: TGTGCCAGCAGTCGGGGGGAGAACTCACCCCTCCACTTT. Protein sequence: CASSRGENSPLHF.

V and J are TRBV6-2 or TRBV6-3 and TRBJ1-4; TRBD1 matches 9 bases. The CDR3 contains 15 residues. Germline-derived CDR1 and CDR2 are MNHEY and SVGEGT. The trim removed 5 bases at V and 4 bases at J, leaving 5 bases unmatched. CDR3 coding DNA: TGTGCCAGCAGTACAGGGACAGGGAATAATGAAAAACTGTTTTTT. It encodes CASSTGTGNNEKLFF.

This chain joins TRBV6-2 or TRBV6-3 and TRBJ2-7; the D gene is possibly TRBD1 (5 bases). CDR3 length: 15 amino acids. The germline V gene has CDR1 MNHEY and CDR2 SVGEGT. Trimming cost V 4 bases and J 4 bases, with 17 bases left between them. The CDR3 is CASSSPWPKGYEQYF. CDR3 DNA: TGTGCCAGCAGTTCTCCCTGGCCGAAGGGGTACGAGCAGTACTTC.

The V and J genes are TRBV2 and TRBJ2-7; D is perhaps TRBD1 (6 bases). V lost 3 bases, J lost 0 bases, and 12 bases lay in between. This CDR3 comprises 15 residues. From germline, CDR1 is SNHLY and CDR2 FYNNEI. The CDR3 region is CASSEGAQFSYEQYF. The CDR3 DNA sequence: TGTGCCAGCAGTGAGGGGGCCCAATTCTCCTACGAGCAGTACTTC.

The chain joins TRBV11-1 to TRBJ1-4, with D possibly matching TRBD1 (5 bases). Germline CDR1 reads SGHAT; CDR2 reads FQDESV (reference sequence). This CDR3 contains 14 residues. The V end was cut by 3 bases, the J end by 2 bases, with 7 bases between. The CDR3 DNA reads TGTGCCAGCAGCTTCCGGGGGACTAATGAAAAACTGTTTTTT. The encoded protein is CASSFRGTNEKLFF.

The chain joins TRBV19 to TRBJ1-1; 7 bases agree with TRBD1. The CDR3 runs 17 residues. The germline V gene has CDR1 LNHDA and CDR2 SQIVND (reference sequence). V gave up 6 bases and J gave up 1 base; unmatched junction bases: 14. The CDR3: CASSRQGGRWENTEAFF. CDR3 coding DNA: TGTGCCAGTAGCCGTCAGGGGGGCAGGTGGGAGAACACTGAAGCTTTCTTT.

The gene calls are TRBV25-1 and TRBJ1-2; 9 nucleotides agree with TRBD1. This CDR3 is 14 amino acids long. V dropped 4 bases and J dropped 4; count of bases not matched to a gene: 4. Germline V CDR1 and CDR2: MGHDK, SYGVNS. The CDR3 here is CASSAPGQGYGYTF. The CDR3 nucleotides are TGTGCCAGCAGTGCTCCGGGACAGGGCTATGGCTACACCTTC.

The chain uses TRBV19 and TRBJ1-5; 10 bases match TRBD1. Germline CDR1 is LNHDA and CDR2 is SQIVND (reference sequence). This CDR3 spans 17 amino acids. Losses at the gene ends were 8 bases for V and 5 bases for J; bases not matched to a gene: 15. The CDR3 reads CASHRLRRDRGDQPQHF. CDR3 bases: TGTGCCAGTCATAGGCTACGACGGGACAGGGGTGATCAGCCCCAGCATTTT.

CDR3 nucleotide sequence: TGCGCCAGCAGCTTGGAACTGTTCGAGACCCAGTACTTC. It specifies CASSLELFETQYF. V gene TRBV5-1 combines with J gene TRBJ2-5; D uncertain. From germline, CDR1 is SGHRS and CDR2 YFSETQ. V shed 0 bases and J shed 5 bases, with 8 bases lying between them. The CDR3 covers 13 residues.

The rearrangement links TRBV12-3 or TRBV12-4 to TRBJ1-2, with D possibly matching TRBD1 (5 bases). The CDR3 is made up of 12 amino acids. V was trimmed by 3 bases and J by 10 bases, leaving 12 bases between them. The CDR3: CASSFSGRVYTF. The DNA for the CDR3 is TGTGCCAGCAGTTTCTCAGGGAGGGTCTACACCTTC.

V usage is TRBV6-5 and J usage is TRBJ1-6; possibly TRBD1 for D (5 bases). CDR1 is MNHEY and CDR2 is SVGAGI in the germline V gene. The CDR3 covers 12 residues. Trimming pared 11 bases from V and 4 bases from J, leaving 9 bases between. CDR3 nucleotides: TGTGCCGCGCAGGGTTATAATTCACCCCTCCACTTT. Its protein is CAAQGYNSPLHF.

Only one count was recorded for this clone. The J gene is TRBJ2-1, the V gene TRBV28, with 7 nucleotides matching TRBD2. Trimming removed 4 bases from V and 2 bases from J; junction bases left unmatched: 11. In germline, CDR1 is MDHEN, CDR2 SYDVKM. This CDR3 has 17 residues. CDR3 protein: CASSSLGVAGTYNEQFF. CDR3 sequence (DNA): TGTGCCAGCAGTTCCCTAGGGGTAGCGGGTACCTACAATGAGCAGTTCTTC. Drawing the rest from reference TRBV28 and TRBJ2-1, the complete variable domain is DVKVTQSSRYLVKRTGEKVFLECVQDMDHENMFWYRQDPGLGLRLIYFSYDVKMKEKGDIPEGYSVSREKKERFSLILESASTNQTSMYLCASSSLGVAGTYNEQFFGPGTRLTVL.

CDR3 sequence: CASSEQGRGEKLFF. In DNA, the CDR3 is TGTGCCAGCAGCGAACAGGGGCGAGGGGAAAAACTGTTTTTT. The chain couples TRBV5-4 to TRBJ1-4; TRBD1 matches 7 bases. The CDR3 is 14 residues long. Losses at the gene ends were 4 bases for V and 8 bases for J; bases not matched to a gene: 8. From germline, CDR1 is SGHNT and CDR2 YYREEE (reference sequence).